The rows below give T cell receptor beta chains drawn from one sample of a study of blood T cell repertoires in COVID-19. Sequencing used immunoSEQ multiplex PCR; TCRdb keeps in-frame clones, though not all of them. This sample has some 70,000 clones, with approximately 80% found just once. Sequences were obtained from peripheral blood. Receptors originate from a man older than 75 with acute or convalescent COVID-19. Both conserved end residues are part of each CDR3. A D gene is named only where the DNA matches it firmly. The listing skips clone size in some rows; elsewhere it reads once, few, many or a size class.

clone size,J gene,V gene,CDR3 length,D gene,CDR3 DNA,CDR3 protein
-,TRBJ2-2,TRBV28,15,-,TGTGCCAGCAGTCCTGGACTCATTAACACCGGGGAGCTGTTTTTT,CASSPGLINTGELFF
-,TRBJ2-1,TRBV7-9,12,-,TGTGCCAGCAGCCCCGACAGTTTTTTCCAGTTCTTC,CASSPDSFFQFF
once,TRBJ1-2,TRBV28,14,-,TGTGCCAGCAGTCCCCCCCACAGGGCCTATGGCTACACCTTC,CASSPPHRAYGYTF
-,TRBJ2-1,TRBV5-6,14,-,TGTGCCAGCAGCTTAAGGGGGTCGAGCCTTGGGCAGTTCTTC,CASSLRGSSLGQFF
-,TRBJ1-5,TRBV29-1,13,TRBD1,TGCAGCACGGACAGGGCACTCGTCCAGCCCCAGCATTTT,CSTDRALVQPQHF
-,TRBJ2-6,TRBV7-9,15,TRBD1,TGTGCCAGCAGCGCAACAGGGGAAAGGGCCAACGTCCTGACTTTC,CASSATGERANVLTF
-,TRBJ1-1,TRBV18,13,-,TGTGCCAGCTCAGGAGGTATGAACACTGAAGCTTTCTTT,CASSGGMNTEAFF
-,TRBJ2-1,TRBV9,11,-,TGTGCCAGCAGCGTGGACTTGGAGCAGTTCTTC,CASSVDLEQFF
-,TRBJ1-2,TRBV21-1,15,-,TGTGCCAGCAGCTGCCGGGACAGGGATAGGGGTGGCTACACCTTC,CASSCRDRDRGGYTF
-,TRBJ2-3,TRBV2,15,TRBD2,TGTGCCAGCTCAGCGCTAGCGGGGGACACAGATACGCAGTATTTT,CASSALAGDTDTQYF
once,TRBJ2-1,TRBV28,18,TRBD2,TGTGCCAGCACCCCGGGGGGGGGTTTAACGGGAGGGCCGAATGAGCAGTTCTTC,CASTPGGGLTGGPNEQFF
-,TRBJ1-2,TRBV7-9,18,TRBD1,TGTGCCAGCAGCTTAACCGGGACAGGCTTACTCCTTAACTATGGCTACACCTTC,CASSLTGTGLLLNYGYTF
-,TRBJ2-2,TRBV28,13,-,TGTGCCAGCAGTTTGGAAGGGGTCGGGGAGCTGTTTTTT,CASSLEGVGELFF
once,TRBJ1-1,TRBV18,16,TRBD1,TGTGCCAGCTCACGACGGACAGGGGGCGGGAACACTGAAGCTTTCTTT,CASSRRTGGGNTEAFF
-,TRBJ1-2,TRBV7-8,16,-,TGTGCCAGCAGCTTAGAGGGCAGGGCCGCTAACTATGGCTACACCTTC,CASSLEGRAANYGYTF
-,TRBJ1-5,TRBV7-2,14,-,TGTGCCAGCAGCTTACGGGAAAGCAATCAGCCCCAGCATTTT,CASSLRESNQPQHF
once,TRBJ1-5,TRBV11-2,18,-,TGTGCCAGCAGCGCAACATACAGGGCGGTCCCCTCTAATCAGCCCCAGCATTTT,CASSATYRAVPSNQPQHF
once,TRBJ1-5,TRBV5-6,15,TRBD1,TGTGCCAGCAGCTCGTGGGACAGGGGGGATCAGCCCCAGCATTTT,CASSSWDRGDQPQHF
few,TRBJ1-2,TRBV5-4,14,-,TGTGCCAGCAGCTTGAAAGGGGTTGACTATGGCTACACCTTC,CASSLKGVDYGYTF
-,TRBJ2-5,TRBV14,13,-,TGTGCCAGCAGCCAGCGTCCCAAAAAGACCCAGTACTTC,CASSQRPKKTQYF
-,TRBJ1-1,TRBV7-9,13,-,TGTGCCAGCAGCGGTGTGGGAGGAACTGAAGCTTTCTTT,CASSGVGGTEAFF
-,TRBJ2-7,TRBV28,12,-,TGTGCCAGCAGTCCGTATATGAGCGAGCAGTACTTC,CASSPYMSEQYF
-,TRBJ1-1,TRBV7-3,13,-,TGTGCCAGCAGTTACTCGCAGAACACTGAAGCTTTCTTT,CASSYSQNTEAFF
-,TRBJ1-4,TRBV6-4,16,TRBD1,TGTGCCAGCAGGGACAGGGGGCGATCAACTAATGAAAAACTGTTTTTT,CASRDRGRSTNEKLFF
once,TRBJ1-5,TRBV28,14,-,TGTGCCAGCAGTTTTGATTCAGGCAATCAGCCCCAGCATTTT,CASSFDSGNQPQHF
-,TRBJ2-1,TRBV3-1/TRBV3-2,18,-,TGTGCCAGCAGCCAAGATTTAGACCCCCGGGGGGCATACAATGAGCAGTTCTTC,CASSQDLDPRGAYNEQFF
-,TRBJ2-7,TRBV7-3,13,-,TGTGCCAGCAGCAAAGCGACGGGTTACGAGCAGTACTTC,CASSKATGYEQYF
-,TRBJ2-5,TRBV5-6,13,TRBD1,TGTGCCAGCAGCCACAGGGGTCTGGAGACCCAGTACTTC,CASSHRGLETQYF
-,TRBJ1-4,TRBV19,15,TRBD1,TGTGCCAGTACCATCCCGGACAGGGGTAATGAAAAACTGTTTTTT,CASTIPDRGNEKLFF
-,TRBJ1-5,TRBV19,15,-,TGTGCCAGTAGTATAGGCAGGACAGCTAATCAGCCCCAGCATTTT,CASSIGRTANQPQHF
-,TRBJ1-2,TRBV5-5,12,-,TGTGCCAGCAGCAACTCAGGCTATGGCTACACCTTC,CASSNSGYGYTF
once,TRBJ2-7,TRBV5-4,16,TRBD1,TGTGCCAGCAGCTTGGGGGGATCGGGACAGCTCTACGAGCAGTACTTC,CASSLGGSGQLYEQYF
-,TRBJ2-5,TRBV20-1,17,TRBD1,TGCAGTGCTAGTGAGAGGGGGCAGTTTAAAGTTCAAGAGACCCAGTACTTC,CSASERGQFKVQETQYF
-,TRBJ2-4,TRBV24-1,15,-,TGTGCCACCAGTGACAAGGGGACGAGCGGGAACATTCAGTACTTC,CATSDKGTSGNIQYF
-,TRBJ1-2,TRBV3-1/TRBV3-2,13,-,TGTGCCAGCGGAAAGGCGGCTAACTATGGCTACACCTTC,CASGKAANYGYTF
-,TRBJ2-7,TRBV28,13,-,TGTGCCAGCAGTACGACAGCCCCCTACGAGCAGTACTTC,CASSTTAPYEQYF
-,TRBJ2-2,TRBV2,13,TRBD1,TGTGCCAGCAGTCGACAGGGGAATGGGGAGCTGTTTTTT,CASSRQGNGELFF
few,TRBJ1-5,TRBV12-3/TRBV12-4,13,TRBD1,TGTGCCAGCCTCGGGACAGGGAATCAGCCCCAGCATTTT,CASLGTGNQPQHF
-,TRBJ2-3,TRBV5-6,16,TRBD1,TGTGCCAGCAGATACACCGGGACAGGGGTCACAGATACGCAGTATTTT,CASRYTGTGVTDTQYF
-,TRBJ1-5,TRBV15,15,-,TGTGCCACCAGCAGAGCAGGGGCGCGCAATCAGCCCCAGCATTTT,CATSRAGARNQPQHF
once,TRBJ2-5,TRBV5-1,12,-,TGCGCCAGCAGCTTGACGGGGGAGACCCAGTACTTC,CASSLTGETQYF
once,TRBJ2-2,TRBV24-1,18,TRBD2,TGTGCCACCAGTGATTCGACTAGCGGGGGACCGAACACCGGGGAGCTGTTTTTT,CATSDSTSGGPNTGELFF
-,TRBJ1-1,TRBV4-3,16,TRBD1,TGCGCCAGCAGCCAACAAACGACCAACAGGGGTACTGAAGCTTTCTTT,CASSQQTTNRGTEAFF
-,TRBJ1-5,TRBV6-6,14,-,TGTGCCAGCAGGGATGAGGGAAGCAATCAGCCCCAGCATTTT,CASRDEGSNQPQHF
-,TRBJ2-7,TRBV25-1,14,-,TGTGCCAGCAGTGATCTCAGCACAGCCTACGAGCAGTACTTC,CASSDLSTAYEQYF
-,TRBJ1-2,TRBV27,15,TRBD1,TGTGCCAGCAGTGCTGTGACAGGGAATAACTATGGCTACACCTTC,CASSAVTGNNYGYTF
-,TRBJ2-2,TRBV18,15,TRBD1,TGTGCCAGCTCTCCTAGACAGGGACCCACCGGGGAGCTGTTTTTT,CASSPRQGPTGELFF
-,TRBJ2-3,TRBV9,14,-,TGTGCCAGCGGGGGCCAGGGAGCCACAGATACGCAGTATTTT,CASGGQGATDTQYF
-,TRBJ2-3,TRBV5-1,15,-,TGCGCCAGCAGCTCCCAGCGTATCTCCACAGATACGCAGTATTTT,CASSSQRISTDTQYF
-,TRBJ1-5,TRBV19,14,TRBD1,TGTGCCAGTAGTATGGGACAGGGAAATCAGCCCCAGCATTTT,CASSMGQGNQPQHF
-,TRBJ1-3,TRBV9,16,TRBD1,TGTGCCAGCAGCGTATCCACCGGGACAGGTGGAAACACCATATATTTT,CASSVSTGTGGNTIYF
-,TRBJ1-2,TRBV7-2,13,TRBD1,TGTGCCAGCAGCCCGGGACAGCTCTATGGCTACACCTTC,CASSPGQLYGYTF
-,TRBJ2-6,TRBV7-9,17,-,TGTGCCAGCAGCTTAGGATCAGCGACCTCTGGGGCCAACGTCCTGACTTTC,CASSLGSATSGANVLTF
-,TRBJ2-2,TRBV7-9,14,-,TGTGCCAGCAGCGGAGGGACAGCCACCGGGGAGCTGTTTTTT,CASSGGTATGELFF
-,TRBJ2-1,TRBV3-1/TRBV3-2,15,-,TGTGCCAGCAGCCAAAGGGGGGGGTATTGGGATGAGCAGTTCTTC,CASSQRGGYWDEQFF
-,TRBJ2-7,TRBV4-1,15,TRBD2,TGCGCCAGCAGCCAAGTACTAGCGGGAGACTACGAGCAGTACTTC,CASSQVLAGDYEQYF
-,TRBJ1-3,TRBV28,11,-,TGTGCCAGCCTTTCGGGGGACACCATATATTTT,CASLSGDTIYF
once,TRBJ1-4,TRBV28,14,TRBD1,TGTGCCAGCAGTTCGGGACAGGCTAATGAAAAACTGTTTTTT,CASSSGQANEKLFF
once,TRBJ1-5,TRBV15,15,-,TGTGCCACCAGCAGAGATCATCAGGGGCGCGGGCCCCAGCATTTT,CATSRDHQGRGPQHF